A single sample is the source of the 14 T cell receptor beta chains below, sequenced in a study of T cell responses to AZD1222 COVID-19 vaccine. Measured with immunoSEQ multiplex PCR; TCRdb has only the in-frame clones, and not every one. The table lists some 150,000 clones. Sequencing was done on a sample of peripheral blood. Every receptor here comes from an adult in good health.

The chain joins TRBV5-1 to TRBJ1-1; maybe TRBD1 (5 bases). Germline V gene sequence: CDR1 SGHRS, CDR2 YFSETQ. The CDR3 contains 14 residues. The V gene lost 0 bases and the J gene lost 1 base, with 7 bases spanning the gap. The CDR3 sequence: CASSLDGGNTEAFF. CDR3 bases: TGCGCCAGCAGCTTGGACGGGGGGAACACTGAAGCTTTCTTT.

The J gene is TRBJ1-5, the V gene TRBV4-1; D is undetermined. Trimming took 0 bases from V and 3 from J, leaving 9 bases between them. In germline, CDR1 is MGHRA, CDR2 YSYEKL. The CDR3 loop spans 15 amino acids. Here the CDR3 reads CASSQDPGLNQPQHF. DNA for the CDR3: TGCGCCAGCAGCCAAGACCCCGGACTCAATCAGCCCCAGCATTTT.

The chain uses TRBV27 and TRBJ1-6; D is perhaps TRBD1 (6 bases). Germline values: CDR1 MNHEY, CDR2 SMNVEV (reference sequence). Trimming left V 6 bases short and J 7 bases short, with 16 bases between. The CDR3 runs to 15 residues. The CDR3 region has the DNA TGTGCCAGCAGGTGGCTTGGGGGCTCGAATTCACCCCTCCACTTT. It translates to CASRWLGGSNSPLHF.

V and J are TRBV10-2 and TRBJ2-7; D could derive from TRBD1 or TRBD2 (5 bases each). Germline V gene sequence: CDR1 WSHSY, CDR2 SAAADI. This CDR3 comprises 14 residues. V was trimmed by 8 bases and J by 4 bases, leaving 18 bases between them. The CDR3 nucleotides read TGCGCCAGCCAAAAAGGGAGAAGGGGTTACGAGCAGTACTTC. Its translation is CASQKGRRGYEQYF.

The chain has TRBV30 and TRBJ2-3; D remains ambiguous. Between the trimmed V and J ends, which lost 3 bases and 2 bases, there was a span of 24 bases. The CDR3 has 18 amino acids. The germline V gene has CDR1 GTSNPN and CDR2 SVGIG (reference sequence). CDR3 in amino acids: CAWSPGVGRYLITDTQYF. Here the CDR3 DNA reads TGTGCCTGGAGCCCTGGGGTTGGCCGTTATTTAATCACAGATACGCAGTATTTT.

J is TRBJ1-4 and V is TRBV6-1, with D possibly being TRBD1 (6 bases). CDR1 is MNHNS, CDR2 SASEGT, per germline. The CDR3 is 15 amino acids. Trimming shortened V by 3 bases and J by 2 bases, and 10 bases separated the two germline ends. CDR3 amino acids: CASSDQGQTNEKLFF. CDR3 DNA: TGTGCCAGCAGTGACCAGGGGCAGACTAATGAAAAACTGTTTTTT.

The chain recombines TRBV9 with TRBJ1-1; D is perhaps TRBD1 (6 bases). CDR1 and CDR2 (germline): SGDLS, YYNGEE. V dropped 0 bases and J dropped 5 bases, with 14 bases sitting between them. This CDR3 has 15 amino acids. The CDR3 nucleotides are TGTGCCAGCAGCGTAGGAAAAGGGGGAAGTACTGAAGCTTTCTTT. Its translation is CASSVGKGGSTEAFF.

The J gene is TRBJ1-1, the V gene TRBV28; a weak D match, TRBD1 (5 bases). The CDR3 consists of 14 residues. V lost 1 base, J lost 4 bases, and 10 bases lay in between. Germline V CDR1 and CDR2: MDHEN, SYDVKM. CDR3 bases: TGTGCCAGCAGTTTATCCCGGGGCAGCACTGAAGCTTTCTTT. Translating gives CASSLSRGSTEAFF.

The chain joins TRBV30 to TRBJ1-4; 10 nucleotides line up with TRBD1. The CDR3 spans 14 residues. Looked up from germline, CDR1 is GTSNPN and CDR2 is SVGIG (reference sequence). V lost 0 bases, J lost 7 bases, and 2 bases stayed unmatched. DNA of the CDR3: TGTGCCTGGAGTGTAAGGACAGGGGGTGAAAAACTGTTTTTT. This encodes CAWSVRTGGEKLFF. Drawing the rest from reference TRBV30 and TRBJ1-4, the complete variable domain is SQTIHQWPATLVQPVGSPLSLECTVEGTSNPNLYWYRQAAGRGLQLLFYSVGIGQISSEVPQNLSASRPQDRQFILSSKKLLLSDSGFYLCAWSVRTGGEKLFFGSGTQLSVL.

The chain links TRBV19 to TRBJ1-1, with 7 bases matching TRBD1. The CDR3 runs to 17 residues. V lost 4 bases, J lost 4 bases, and 15 bases stayed unmatched. Germline V CDR1 and CDR2: LNHDA, SQIVND (reference sequence). CDR3 coding DNA: TGTGCCAGTAGTAAAACAGGGGCCCGCACCAGGGGCACTGAAGCTTTCTTT. This codes for CASSKTGARTRGTEAFF.

The chain uses TRBV19 and TRBJ2-3; 10 bases are shared with TRBD2. In germline, CDR1 is LNHDA, CDR2 SQIVND (reference sequence). CDR3 size: 16 residues. The trim removed 6 bases at V and 0 bases at J, leaving 6 bases unmatched. CDR3 loop: CASSPGLAYSTDTQYF. In nucleotides, the CDR3 is TGTGCCAGTAGCCCGGGACTAGCGTATAGCACAGATACGCAGTATTTT.

The chain has TRBV30 and TRBJ1-4; no clear D gene. Germline values: CDR1 GTSNPN, CDR2 SVGIG (reference sequence). V shed 4 bases and J shed 0 bases, with 6 bases lying between them. This CDR3 is built from 13 residues. This CDR3 reads CAWTIATNEKLFF. In DNA form, the CDR3 reads TGTGCCTGGACGATTGCAACTAATGAAAAACTGTTTTTT.

The CDR3 sequence is CASSQEGVDYGYTF. Written as DNA, the CDR3 is TGCGCCAGCAGCCAGGAGGGGGTGGACTATGGCTACACCTTC. The J gene is TRBJ1-2, the V gene TRBV4-1; D might be TRBD1 (6 bases). CDR1 is MGHRA and CDR2 is YSYEKL in the germline V gene. The CDR3 covers 14 residues. V was trimmed by 3 bases and J by 3 bases, leaving 11 bases between them.

The chain recombines TRBV4-2 with TRBJ2-1; 10 bases agree with TRBD2. CDR1 and CDR2 from the germline V gene are LGHNA and YNFKEQ. The CDR3 covers 18 residues. J gave up 0 bases and V 0 bases, and 5 bases lay outside the gene matches. The CDR3 loop reads CASSQDPSGGFSYNEQFF. CDR3 DNA: TGTGCCAGCAGCCAAGATCCTAGCGGGGGATTCTCCTACAATGAGCAGTTCTTC.